The TCR beta chain described here comes from a study of blood T cells in healthy people across ages (dated by TCRdb to 2014 to 2015). In the study overall: In model experiments, template switching captured roughly one uniquely barcoded TCR beta cDNA molecule for every two T cells. Using deep sequencing normalized with unique cDNA molecular identifiers, the study measured how TCR beta repertoire diversity changes with age. The donors were divided into four age groups: young (average approximately 15 years), middle-aged (roughly 42), aged (roughly 60) and long-lived (about 90). To avoid experimental bias, donors of different ages were distributed randomly across sequencing lanes. The study analyzed two additional independent replicas of 1 million unique cDNA reads from the same blood draw for two donors, one aged 18 to 30 and one aged 80 or older.

The library was built by means of 5' RACE. Sequencer: Illumina HiSeq 2500. The second PCR ran for about 7 to 11 cycles and used a J-beta primer mix along with a sample-barcoded 5' primer. Each TCR beta cDNA molecule received a unique molecular identifier from a template-switch 5' adaptor carrying 12 random nucleotides. At least 3 million CDR3-containing paired-end reads were obtained from each sample. First-strand cDNA synthesis was performed from all RNA using the Mint cDNA synthesis kit, with priming by a TRBC-specific oligonucleotide. Following uracil-DNA glycosylase treatment, all cDNA underwent a first 18-cycle PCR with the universal primers M1SS and BC2_uni_R. Under the source paper's analysis protocol: Normalization of each sample was performed by random selection of 1 million high-quality reads, each carrying a distinct molecular identifier. Instead of being binned into consensus sequences, reads with shared molecular identifiers were discarded. MiTCR, with a Q25 quality threshold and the strictest error-elimination algorithm, was used for CDR3 identification, clonotype clustering and error correction. A nonparametric unseen species model with Euler transformation was used to estimate lower-bound total TCR beta diversity. TCRdb handled the public reads itself, with Q25 trimming in fastp and clone calling in MiXCR, and kept productive beta chains. CDR3 protein sequences are deduplicated, and each keeps its most common genes and DNA. The V and J calls and clone size come from TCRdb's table, not from the authors' own analysis. The sample table records about 970,000 distinct CDR3 sequences; just over 50% of these occur just once. Over 20% of the sample goes to the ten largest clones.

Overall results and qualifications from the work: Compared with the aged group, the long-lived group had more naive CD4+ T cells, fewer expanded clones and increased TCR diversity, suggesting age selection. Estimates of total diversity based on one million sequenced T cells were considered lower bounds and underestimates. Bulk unsorted PBMC profiling prevented conclusive comparison of naive and antigen-experienced compartments. A strong correlation was found between observed TCR beta diversity and the percentage of naive T cells measured by flow cytometry. As age increased, observed TCR beta diversity per million T cells dropped in a roughly linear way, and a significant reduction was already evident by age roughly 40. The CMV infection status of donors was not known, potentially confounding age-related changes in expanded clonotypes.

The germline V gene encodes CDR1 MNHNY and CDR2 SVGAGI (reference sequence). A distance of 11 bases separates the germline ends of V and J, which lose 2 bases and 0 bases respectively. The CDR3 contains 15 residues, cysteine and phenylalanine counted. Only the CDR3 part of the read is kept: 45 bases, read in frame from the first base. Donors were about 36 systemically healthy Caucasian individuals from Russia aged roughly 6 to 95 years. Each donor gave ten milliliters of peripheral blood, collected into EDTA-treated Vacutainer tubes. Ficoll-Paque density-gradient centrifugation was used to isolate PBMCs, with at least 6.5 million per sample. Trizol reagent was used to extract total RNA from the PBMCs, yielding at least 5.5 micrograms per sample. For every donor, flow cytometry on a PBMC aliquot measured the percentage of naive CD45RAhigh/CD27high T cells. Turning to this clonotype: Which antigen it targets is not known. Qualities for individual bases were not recorded, and no much larger clone is one base off.

This TCR was recovered from a woman between 55 and 75 years old in good health. The chain was built from TRBV6-6 and TRBJ2-7; tentative D gene TRBD2, with 5 bases matching. Sequenced: blood. Here is the DNA: TGTGCCAGCAGTTACGAGGGCCGGAGCTCCTACGAGCAGTACTTC. It specifies CASSYEGRSSYEQYF.